This T cell receptor beta chain was identified in a study of blood T cells in healthy people across ages. Findings and caveats of the study: Underestimates were what the diversity estimates from one million T cells were considered to be.

CDR3 length equals 13 residues. CDR1 is DFQATT and CDR2 is SNEGSKA in the germline V gene (reference sequence). V lost 2 bases, J lost 11 bases, and 18 bases lay in between. With a J-beta primer mix and a sample-barcoded 5' primer, a second PCR ran about 7 to 12 cycles. Each CDR3 protein is one row after TCRdb ran MiXCR on the 5' RACE reads. The table has about 700,000 distinct CDR3 sequences, roughly 30% seen once. As concerns this clonotype: Its specificity is not known. Since a much larger clone is just one base distant, this may be a read error.

The sample comprised blood. V gene TRBV20-1 combines with J gene TRBJ2-5; TRBD2 might be the D (5 bases). This TCR was sampled from a woman of 80 years or more in good health. CDR3 coding DNA: TGCAGTGCTAGAATCATGGGCGGGCCAAAGCAGTACTTC. It encodes CSARIMGGPKQYF.